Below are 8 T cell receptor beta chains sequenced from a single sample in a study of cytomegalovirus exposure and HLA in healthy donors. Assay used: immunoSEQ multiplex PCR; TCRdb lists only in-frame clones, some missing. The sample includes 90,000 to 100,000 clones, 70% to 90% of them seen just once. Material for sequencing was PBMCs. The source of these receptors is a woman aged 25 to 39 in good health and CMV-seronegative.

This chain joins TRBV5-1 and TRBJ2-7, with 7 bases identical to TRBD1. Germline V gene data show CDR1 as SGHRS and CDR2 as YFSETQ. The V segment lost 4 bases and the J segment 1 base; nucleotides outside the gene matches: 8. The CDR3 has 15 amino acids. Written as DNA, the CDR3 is TGCGCCAGCAGCCGACCGCAACAGGGGTCCTACGAGCAGTACTTC. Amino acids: CASSRPQQGSYEQYF.

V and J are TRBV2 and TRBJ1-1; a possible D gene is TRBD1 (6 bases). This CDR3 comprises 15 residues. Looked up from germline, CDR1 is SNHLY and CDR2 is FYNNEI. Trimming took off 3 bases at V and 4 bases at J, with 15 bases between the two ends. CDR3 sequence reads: CASSEGARGSTEAFF. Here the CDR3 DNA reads TGTGCCAGCAGTGAGGGGGCGCGAGGGAGCACTGAAGCTTTCTTT.

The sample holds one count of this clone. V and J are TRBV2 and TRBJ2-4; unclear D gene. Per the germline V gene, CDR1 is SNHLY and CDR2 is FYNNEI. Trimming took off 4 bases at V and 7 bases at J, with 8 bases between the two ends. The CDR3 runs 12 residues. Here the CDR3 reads CASSGELNIQYF. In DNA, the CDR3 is TGTGCCAGCAGTGGAGAACTGAACATTCAGTACTTC. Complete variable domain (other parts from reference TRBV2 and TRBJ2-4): EPEVTQTPSHQVTQMGQEVILRCVPISNHLYFYWYRQILGQKVEFLVSFYNNEISEKSEIFDDQFSVERPDGSNFTLKIRSTKLEDSAMYFCASSGELNIQYFGAGTRLSVL.

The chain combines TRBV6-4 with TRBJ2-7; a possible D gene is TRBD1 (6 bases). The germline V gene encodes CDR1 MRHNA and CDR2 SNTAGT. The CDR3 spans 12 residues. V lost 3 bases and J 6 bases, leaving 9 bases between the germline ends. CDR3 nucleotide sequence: TGTGCCAGCAGTGAACAGGGCGGCGAGCAGTACTTC. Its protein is CASSEQGGEQYF.

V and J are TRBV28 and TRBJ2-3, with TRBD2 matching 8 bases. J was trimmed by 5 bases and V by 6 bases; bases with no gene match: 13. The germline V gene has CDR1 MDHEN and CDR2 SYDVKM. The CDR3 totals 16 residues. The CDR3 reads CASSPLASGSVDTQYF. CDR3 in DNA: TGTGCCAGCAGCCCCCTGGCGAGCGGGAGTGTAGATACGCAGTATTTT.

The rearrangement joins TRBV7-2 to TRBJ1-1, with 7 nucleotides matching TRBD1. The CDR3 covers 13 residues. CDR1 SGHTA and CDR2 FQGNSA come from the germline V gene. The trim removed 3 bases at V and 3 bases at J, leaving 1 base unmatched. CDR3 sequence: CASSFTGDTEAFF. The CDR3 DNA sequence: TGTGCCAGCAGCTTTACAGGGGACACTGAAGCTTTCTTT.

CDR3: CASTPQGAGGYTF. The CDR3, as DNA: TGCGCCAGCACCCCCCAGGGGGCGGGTGGCTACACCTTC. The V and J genes are TRBV5-1 and TRBJ1-2; 8 bases match TRBD1. CDR1 SGHRS and CDR2 YFSETQ come from the germline V gene. The V gene end was trimmed by 6 bases and the J gene end by 7 bases; junction bases not matched to a gene: 8. The CDR3 spans 13 residues. Full variable domain (outside the CDR3, taken from reference TRBV5-1 and TRBJ1-2): KAGVTQTPRYLIKTRGQQVTLSCSPISGHRSVSWYQQTPGQGLQFLFEYFSETQRNKGNFPGRFSGRQFSNSRSEMNVSTLELGDSALYLCASTPQGAGGYTFGSGTRLTVV.

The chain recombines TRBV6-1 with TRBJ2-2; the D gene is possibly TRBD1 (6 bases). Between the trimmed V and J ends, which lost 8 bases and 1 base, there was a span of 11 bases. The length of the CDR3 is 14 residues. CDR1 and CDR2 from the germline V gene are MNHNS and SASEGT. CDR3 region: CASGKTGNTGELFF. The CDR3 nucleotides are TGTGCCAGCGGTAAGACAGGGAACACCGGGGAGCTGTTTTTT.